The count of the clone carrying this T cell receptor (beta chain) is one. Germline CDR1 is MNHEY and CDR2 is SMNVEV (reference sequence). Trimming removed 5 bases at V and 1 base at J, with 11 bases between. CDR3 length equals 14 residues. Sequenced by immunoSEQ multiplex PCR; TCRdb stores in-frame clones only, minus some. Among 90,000 to 130,000 clones listed, 80% to 90% were seen once. The source of the sample is a study of blood T cell repertoires in COVID-19. The TCR sequence derives from a human donor in a cohort sampled during active COVID-19. The rearrangement joins TRBV27 to TRBJ1-1; no firm D call. The sample comprised peripheral blood. Here the CDR3 DNA reads TGTGCCAGCAGTCCCGGACTCCGGAACACTGAAGCTTTCTTT. The encoded protein is CASSPGLRNTEAFF.